The text below deals with one T cell receptor (beta chain). What it recognizes is unknown. This specimen comes from a study of OX40 agonist ivuxolimab in advanced cancers. Study information: At 0.01 to 10 mg/kg, ivuxolimab was administered intravenously to patients every 2 weeks. Dose-escalation patients were diagnosed with hepatocellular carcinoma, melanoma, renal cell cancer or head and neck cancer. Three patients, one with hepatocellular carcinoma and two with cutaneous melanoma, achieved partial responses.

Generated by immunoSEQ multiplex PCR, the TCRdb table keeps only in-frame clones and is missing some. This sample yields roughly 80,000 clones, of which around 83% are seen a single time; 0.76% belongs to the top ten. This CDR3 has 15 residues. V lost 5 bases and J 0 bases, leaving 13 bases between the germline ends. The germline CDR1 and CDR2 sequences are SGDLS and YYNGEE. Study results and limitations: Blood T cells, both CD4+ and CD8+, expanded clonally by week 6 at 0.1 to 3.0 mg/kg.

Sequencing used CD4+ or CD8+ T cells sorted from blood, obtained in a trial of the OX40 agonist ivuxolimab. The gene calls are TRBV9 and TRBJ2-3; weak D call: TRBD1 (5 bases). This receptor was taken from an adult with an advanced solid tumor such as melanoma, head and neck, liver or kidney cancer. The CDR3 sequence is CASRPREPSTDTQYF. CDR3 in DNA: TGTGCCAGCAGGCCCAGGGAACCTAGCACAGATACGCAGTATTTT.